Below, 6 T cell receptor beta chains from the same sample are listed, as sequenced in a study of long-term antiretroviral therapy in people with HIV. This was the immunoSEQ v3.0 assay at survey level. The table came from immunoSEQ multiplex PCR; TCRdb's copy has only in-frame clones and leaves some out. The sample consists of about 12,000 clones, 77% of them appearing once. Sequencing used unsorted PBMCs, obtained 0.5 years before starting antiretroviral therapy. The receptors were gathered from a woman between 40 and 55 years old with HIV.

The DNA for the CDR3 is TGTGCCAGCGAGCTTAGCGGTTTGTCGGGAGATACGCAGTATTTT. As protein: CASELSGLSGDTQYF. This chain joins TRBV7-9 and TRBJ2-3; D may be TRBD2 (6 bases). The germline gives CDR1 SEHNR, CDR2 FQNEAQ (reference sequence). This CDR3 has 15 residues. Trimming took off 8 bases at V and 5 bases at J, with 20 bases between the two ends.

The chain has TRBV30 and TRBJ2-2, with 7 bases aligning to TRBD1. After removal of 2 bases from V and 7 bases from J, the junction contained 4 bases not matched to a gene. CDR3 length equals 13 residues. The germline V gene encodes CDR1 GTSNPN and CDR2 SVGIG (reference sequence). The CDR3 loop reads CAWSPTGVGELFF. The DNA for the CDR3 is TGTGCCTGGAGTCCTACAGGGGTCGGGGAGCTGTTTTTT.

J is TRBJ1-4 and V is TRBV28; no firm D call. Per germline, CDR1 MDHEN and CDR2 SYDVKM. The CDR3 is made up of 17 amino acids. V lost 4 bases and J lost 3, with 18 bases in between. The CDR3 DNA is TGTGCCAGCAGTTCTCCTGTAAGCACAGTTTCTAATGAAAAACTGTTTTTT. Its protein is CASSSPVSTVSNEKLFF.

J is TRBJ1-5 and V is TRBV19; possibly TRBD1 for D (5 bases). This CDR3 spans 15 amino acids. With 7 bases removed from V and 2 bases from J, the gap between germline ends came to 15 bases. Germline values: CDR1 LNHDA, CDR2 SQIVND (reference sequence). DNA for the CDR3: TGTGCCAGTACCCCGGACACAAAAGGCAATCAGCCCCAGCATTTT. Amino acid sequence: CASTPDTKGNQPQHF.

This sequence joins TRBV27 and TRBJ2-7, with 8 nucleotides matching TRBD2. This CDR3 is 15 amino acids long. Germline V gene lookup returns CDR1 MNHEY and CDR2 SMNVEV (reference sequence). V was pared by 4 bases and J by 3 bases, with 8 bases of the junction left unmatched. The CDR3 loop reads CASSWTREELYEQYF. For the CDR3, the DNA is TGTGCCAGCAGTTGGACGCGGGAGGAACTCTACGAGCAGTACTTC.

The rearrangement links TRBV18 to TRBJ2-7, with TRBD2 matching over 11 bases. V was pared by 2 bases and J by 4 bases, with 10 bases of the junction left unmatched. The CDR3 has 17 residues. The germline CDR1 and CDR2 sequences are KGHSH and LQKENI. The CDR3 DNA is TGTGCCAGCTCACCATACTCAGTCGGGACTAGCGGATACGAGCAGTACTTC. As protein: CASSPYSVGTSGYEQYF.